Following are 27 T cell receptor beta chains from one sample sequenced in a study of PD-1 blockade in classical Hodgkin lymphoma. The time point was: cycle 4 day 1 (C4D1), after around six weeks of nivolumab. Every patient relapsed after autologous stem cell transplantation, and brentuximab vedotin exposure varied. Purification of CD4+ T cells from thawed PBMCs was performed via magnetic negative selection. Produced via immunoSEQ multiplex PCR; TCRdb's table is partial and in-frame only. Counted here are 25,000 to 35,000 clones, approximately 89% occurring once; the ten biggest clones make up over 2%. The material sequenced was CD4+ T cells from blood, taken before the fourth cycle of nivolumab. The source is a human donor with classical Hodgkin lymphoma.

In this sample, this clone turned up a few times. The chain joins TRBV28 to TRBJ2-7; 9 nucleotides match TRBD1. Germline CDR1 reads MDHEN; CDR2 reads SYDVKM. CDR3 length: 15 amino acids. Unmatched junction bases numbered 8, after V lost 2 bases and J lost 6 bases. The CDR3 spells CASSLGPGTGSEQYF. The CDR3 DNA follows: TGTGCCAGCAGTTTAGGTCCCGGGACAGGGTCCGAGCAGTACTTC.

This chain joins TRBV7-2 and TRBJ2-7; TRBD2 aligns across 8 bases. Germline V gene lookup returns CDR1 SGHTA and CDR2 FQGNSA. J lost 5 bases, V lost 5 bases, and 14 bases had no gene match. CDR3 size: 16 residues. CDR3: CASSRLPAGGENEQYF. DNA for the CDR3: TGTGCCAGCAGCCGTCTGCCTGCCGGGGGGGAAAACGAGCAGTACTTC.

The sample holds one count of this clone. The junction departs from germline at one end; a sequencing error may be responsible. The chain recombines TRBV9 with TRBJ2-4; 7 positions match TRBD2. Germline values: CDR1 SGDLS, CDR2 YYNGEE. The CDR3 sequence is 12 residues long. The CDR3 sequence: CASSVERGGPNF. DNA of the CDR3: TGTGCCAGCAGCGTAGAGAGGGGAGGGCCGAACTTC.

For the CDR3, the DNA is TGCGCCAGCAGCCACCCTCTTGGGGTAAACAGGGAAAAACTGTTTTTT. Residues: CASSHPLGVNREKLFF. The genes are TRBV4-1 and TRBJ1-4; a weak D match, TRBD1 (5 bases). The germline V gene encodes CDR1 MGHRA and CDR2 YSYEKL. The CDR3 runs to 16 residues. V was trimmed by 3 bases and J by 8 bases, leaving 19 bases between them.

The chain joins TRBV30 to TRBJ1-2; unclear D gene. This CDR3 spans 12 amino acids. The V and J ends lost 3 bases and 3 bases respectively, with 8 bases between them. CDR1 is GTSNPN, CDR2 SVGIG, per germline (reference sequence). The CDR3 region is CAWSPNHYGYTF. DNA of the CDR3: TGTGCCTGGAGCCCCAATCACTATGGCTACACCTTC.

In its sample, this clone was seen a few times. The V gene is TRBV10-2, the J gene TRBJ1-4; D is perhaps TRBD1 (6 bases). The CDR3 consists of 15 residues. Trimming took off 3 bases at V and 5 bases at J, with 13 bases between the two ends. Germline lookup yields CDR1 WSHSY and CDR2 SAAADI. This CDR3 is CASSDSRGQNEKLFF. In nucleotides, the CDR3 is TGCGCCAGCAGTGATAGTAGGGGACAAAATGAAAAACTGTTTTTT.

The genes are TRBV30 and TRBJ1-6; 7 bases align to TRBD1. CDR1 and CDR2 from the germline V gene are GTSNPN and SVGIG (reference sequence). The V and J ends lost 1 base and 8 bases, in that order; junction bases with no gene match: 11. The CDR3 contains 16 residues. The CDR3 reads CAWSGGSGQADSPLHF. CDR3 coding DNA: TGTGCCTGGAGTGGGGGGTCTGGACAGGCTGATTCACCCCTCCACTTT.

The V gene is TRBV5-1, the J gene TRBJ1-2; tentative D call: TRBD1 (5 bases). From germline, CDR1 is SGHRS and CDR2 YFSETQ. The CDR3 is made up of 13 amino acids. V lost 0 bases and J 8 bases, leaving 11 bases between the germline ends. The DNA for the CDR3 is TGCGCCAGCAGCTTGGGCAGGGCTGGGGGCTACACCTTC. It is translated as CASSLGRAGGYTF.

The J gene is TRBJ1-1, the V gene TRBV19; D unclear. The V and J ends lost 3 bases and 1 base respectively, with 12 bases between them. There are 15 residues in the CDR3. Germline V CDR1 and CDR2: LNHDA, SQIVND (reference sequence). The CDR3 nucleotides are TGTGCCAGTAGTATTGGGAGAGCGGGGAACACTGAAGCTTTCTTT. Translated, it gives CASSIGRAGNTEAFF.

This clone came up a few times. The CDR3 here is CATSRAGGTYEQYF. In DNA form, the CDR3 reads TGTGCCACCAGCAGAGCGGGAGGTACCTACGAGCAGTACTTC. This chain joins TRBV15 and TRBJ2-7; the match to TRBD2 covers 7 bases. V trimming: 1 base; J trimming: 2 bases; junction bases outside the gene matches: 2. The CDR3 consists of 14 residues. Germline V lookup: CDR1 LNHNV, CDR2 YYDKDF (reference sequence).

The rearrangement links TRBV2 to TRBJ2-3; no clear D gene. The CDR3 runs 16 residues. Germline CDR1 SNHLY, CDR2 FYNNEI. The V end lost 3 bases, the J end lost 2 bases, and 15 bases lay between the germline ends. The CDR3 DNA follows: TGTGCCAGCAGTGATGGGCTTGGGCGCTTCACAGATACGCAGTATTTT. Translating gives CASSDGLGRFTDTQYF.

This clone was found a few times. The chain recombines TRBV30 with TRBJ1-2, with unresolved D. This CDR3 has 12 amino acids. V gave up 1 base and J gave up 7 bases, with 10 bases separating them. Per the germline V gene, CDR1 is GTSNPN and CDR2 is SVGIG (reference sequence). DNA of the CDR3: TGTGCCTGGAGTGCTTCGGTTGGTGGCTACACCTTC. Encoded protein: CAWSASVGGYTF.

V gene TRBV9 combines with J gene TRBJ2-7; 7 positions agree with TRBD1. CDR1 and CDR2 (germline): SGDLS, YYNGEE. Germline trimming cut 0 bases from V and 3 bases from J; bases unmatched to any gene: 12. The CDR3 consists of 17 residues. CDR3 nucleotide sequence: TGTGCCAGCAGCGTAGACCCGACCGGGACAGCTTTCTACGAGCAGTACTTC. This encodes CASSVDPTGTAFYEQYF.

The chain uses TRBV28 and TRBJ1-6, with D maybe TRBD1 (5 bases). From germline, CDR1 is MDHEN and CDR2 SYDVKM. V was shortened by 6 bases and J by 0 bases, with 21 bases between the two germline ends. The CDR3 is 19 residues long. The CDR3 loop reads CASSRTFGDDSSYNSPLHF. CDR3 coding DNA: TGTGCCAGCAGCCGCACATTCGGGGACGATAGCTCCTATAATTCACCCCTCCACTTT.

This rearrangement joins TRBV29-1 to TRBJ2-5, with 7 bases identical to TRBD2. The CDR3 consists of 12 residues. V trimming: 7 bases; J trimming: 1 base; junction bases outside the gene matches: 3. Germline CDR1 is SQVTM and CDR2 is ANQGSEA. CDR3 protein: CSARLAQETQYF. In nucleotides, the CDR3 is TGCAGCGCCCGACTAGCCCAAGAGACCCAGTACTTC. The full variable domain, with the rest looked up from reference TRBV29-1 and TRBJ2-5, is SAVISQKPSRDICQRGTSLTIQCQVDSQVTMMFWYRQQPGQSLTLIATANQGSEATYESGFVIDKFPISRPNLTFSTLTVSNMSPEDSSIYLCSARLAQETQYFGPGTRLLVL.

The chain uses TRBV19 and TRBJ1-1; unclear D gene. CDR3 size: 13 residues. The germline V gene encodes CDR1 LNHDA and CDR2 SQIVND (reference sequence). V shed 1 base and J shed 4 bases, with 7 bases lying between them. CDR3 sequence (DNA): TGTGCCAGTAGTATAGCTGGGATCACTGAAGCTTTCTTT. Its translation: CASSIAGITEAFF.

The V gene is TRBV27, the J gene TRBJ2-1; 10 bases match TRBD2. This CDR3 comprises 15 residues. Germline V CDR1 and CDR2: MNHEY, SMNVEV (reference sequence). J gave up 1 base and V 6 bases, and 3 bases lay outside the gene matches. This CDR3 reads CASSLAGESYNEQFF. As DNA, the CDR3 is TGTGCCAGCAGCCTAGCGGGAGAGTCCTACAATGAGCAGTTCTTC.

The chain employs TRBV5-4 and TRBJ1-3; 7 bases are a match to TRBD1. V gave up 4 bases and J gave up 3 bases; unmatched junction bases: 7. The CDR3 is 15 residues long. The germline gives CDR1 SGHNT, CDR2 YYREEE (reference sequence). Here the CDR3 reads CASSPNRGSGNTIYF. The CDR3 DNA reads TGTGCCAGCAGCCCTAACAGGGGAAGTGGAAACACCATATATTTT.

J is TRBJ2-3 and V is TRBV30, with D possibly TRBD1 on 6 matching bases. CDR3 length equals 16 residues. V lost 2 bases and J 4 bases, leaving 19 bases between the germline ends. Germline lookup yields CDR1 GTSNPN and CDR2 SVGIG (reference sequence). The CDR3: CAWSPFTGYGADTQYF. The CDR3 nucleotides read TGTGCCTGGAGTCCATTTACAGGGTATGGCGCAGATACGCAGTATTTT.

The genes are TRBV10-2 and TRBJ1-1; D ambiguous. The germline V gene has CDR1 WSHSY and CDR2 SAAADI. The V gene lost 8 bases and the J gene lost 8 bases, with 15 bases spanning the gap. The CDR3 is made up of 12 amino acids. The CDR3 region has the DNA TGCGCCAGCGCTGTCCCACCACCGGAAGCTTTCTTT. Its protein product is CASAVPPPEAFF.

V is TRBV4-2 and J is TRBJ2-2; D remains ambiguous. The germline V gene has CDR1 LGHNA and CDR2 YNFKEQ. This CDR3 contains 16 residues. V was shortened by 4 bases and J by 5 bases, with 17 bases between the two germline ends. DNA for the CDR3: TGTGCCAGCAGCCGTACCTTAGAGAAGCGTACCGGGGAGCTGTTTTTT. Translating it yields CASSRTLEKRTGELFF.

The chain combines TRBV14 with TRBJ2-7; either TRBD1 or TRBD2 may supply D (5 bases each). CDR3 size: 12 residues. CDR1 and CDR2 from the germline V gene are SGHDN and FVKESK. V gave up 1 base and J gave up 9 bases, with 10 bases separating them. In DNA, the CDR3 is TGTGCCAGCAGCCAAGGGGACCACACGCAGTACTTC. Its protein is CASSQGDHTQYF.

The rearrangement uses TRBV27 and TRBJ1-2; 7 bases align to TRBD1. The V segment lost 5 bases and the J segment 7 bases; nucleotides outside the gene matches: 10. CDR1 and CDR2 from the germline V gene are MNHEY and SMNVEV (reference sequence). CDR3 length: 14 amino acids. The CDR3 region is CASSAQGRGGGYTF. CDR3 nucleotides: TGTGCCAGCAGTGCACAGGGGAGGGGGGGTGGCTACACCTTC.

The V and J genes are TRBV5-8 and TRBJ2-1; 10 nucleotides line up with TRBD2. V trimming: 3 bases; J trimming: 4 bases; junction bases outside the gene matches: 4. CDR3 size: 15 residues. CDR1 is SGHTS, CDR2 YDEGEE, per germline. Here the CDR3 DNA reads TGTGCCAGCAGCTCCGGGACTAGCGAATACAATGAGCAGTTCTTC. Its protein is CASSSGTSEYNEQFF.

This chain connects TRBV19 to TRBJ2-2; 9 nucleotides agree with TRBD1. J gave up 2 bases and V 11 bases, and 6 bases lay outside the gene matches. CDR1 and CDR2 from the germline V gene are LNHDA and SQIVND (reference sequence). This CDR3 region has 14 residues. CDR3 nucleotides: TGTGCCGGCAGGGACAGGGAAAACACCGGGGAGCTGTTTTTT. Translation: CAGRDRENTGELFF.

The chain's CDR3 is CAWSGTGRGTYEQYF. CDR3 nucleotides: TGTGCCTGGAGTGGGACAGGGAGGGGGACCTACGAGCAGTACTTC. The V and J genes are TRBV30 and TRBJ2-7; the D gene is possibly TRBD1 (8 bases). Trimming cost V 1 base and J 2 bases, with 15 bases left between them. Germline assignment: CDR1 GTSNPN and CDR2 SVGIG (reference sequence). The CDR3 runs 15 residues.

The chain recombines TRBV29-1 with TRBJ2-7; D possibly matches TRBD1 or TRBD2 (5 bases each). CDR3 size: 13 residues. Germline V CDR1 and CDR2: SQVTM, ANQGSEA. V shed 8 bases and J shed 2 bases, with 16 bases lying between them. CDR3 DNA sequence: TGCAGCATAGTCCGGGACGGACCCTACGAGCAGTACTTC. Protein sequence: CSIVRDGPYEQYF.